The clone carrying this T cell receptor (beta chain) was detected only once. The data derive from a study of blood T cell repertoires in COVID-19. Study-wide background: Samples representing acute and convalescent COVID-19 were sourced from the United States, Italy and Spain. Sample material is recorded as cDNA or gDNA derived from T cells, B-cell-depleted T cells, or PBMCs.

How the authors handled the data: Amplification of reference gene primers provided the estimated nucleated cell counts. Method: immunoSEQ multiplex PCR; TCRdb's copy keeps in-frame clones and lacks some. V and J calls and clone size come straight from that table; D and trimming were deduced from the DNA. The table has some 150,000 clones, 80% to 90% seen once. The source is a woman in her fifties or sixties in a cohort sampled during active or convalescent COVID-19. Material for sequencing was peripheral blood.

The CDR3 nucleotides are TGCAGTGCTAGTATGAATTACCGCGCAGATACGCAGTATTTT. It specifies CSASMNYRADTQYF. The chain links TRBV20-1 to TRBJ2-3; D remains unclear. The CDR3 is 14 amino acids. The ends were cut back, 3 bases at V and 4 bases at J, with 14 bases in the middle. The germline V gene has CDR1 DFQATT and CDR2 SNEGSKA (reference sequence).